This TCR beta chain is from a study of T cell repertoires in cytomegalovirus infection. About the study: CMV epitopes in the study were HLA-C-restricted (recently identified) and HLA-B-restricted (well studied). Based on public TCR beta signatures, there were indications of CMV infection and of a matching HLA type. Findings and limits, study-wide: Cumulative public TCR beta family frequency identified CMV carriers with the relevant HLA. Ex vivo, HLA-C-restricted CMV-specific TCR beta clonotypes prevailed over the rest of the response.

TCRdb itself ran the reads through MiXCR, one entry per CDR3 protein. The sample shows about 830,000 distinct CDR3 sequences, 32% of them seen only once. Regarding this clonotype: No antigen is known for it.

V lost 6 bases, J lost 5 bases, and 4 bases stayed unmatched. Germline lookup yields CDR1 SQVTM and CDR2 ANQGSEA. The CDR3 runs 12 residues. This material consisted of cultured CD8+ T cells from PBMCs, taken from culture after CMV antigen stimulation. The chain couples TRBV29-1 to TRBJ1-2; 9 bases are a match to TRBD1. The clonotype originates from a human donor in good health (CMV status not recorded). Some clones in this sample may be carry-over from other donors' samples. The CDR3 DNA reads TGCAGCGTGACGGACAGGGGTTATGGCTACACCTTC. It yields the protein CSVTDRGYGYTF.